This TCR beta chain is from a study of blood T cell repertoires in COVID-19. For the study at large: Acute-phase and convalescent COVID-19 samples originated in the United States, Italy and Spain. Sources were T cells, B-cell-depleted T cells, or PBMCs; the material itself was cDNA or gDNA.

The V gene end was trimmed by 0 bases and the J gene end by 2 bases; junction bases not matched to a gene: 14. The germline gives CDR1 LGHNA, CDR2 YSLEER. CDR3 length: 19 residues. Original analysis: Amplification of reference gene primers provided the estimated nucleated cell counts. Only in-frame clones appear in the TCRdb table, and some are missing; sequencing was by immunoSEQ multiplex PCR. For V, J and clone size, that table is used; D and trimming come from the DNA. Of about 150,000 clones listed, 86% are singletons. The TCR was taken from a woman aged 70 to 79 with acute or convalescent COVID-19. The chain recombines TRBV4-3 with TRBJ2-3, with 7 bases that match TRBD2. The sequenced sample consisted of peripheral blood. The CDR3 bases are TGCGCCAGCAGCCAAGATCCCCGCCCCGCAGCGGGGCCCACAGATACGCAGTATTTT. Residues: CASSQDPRPAAGPTDTQYF.